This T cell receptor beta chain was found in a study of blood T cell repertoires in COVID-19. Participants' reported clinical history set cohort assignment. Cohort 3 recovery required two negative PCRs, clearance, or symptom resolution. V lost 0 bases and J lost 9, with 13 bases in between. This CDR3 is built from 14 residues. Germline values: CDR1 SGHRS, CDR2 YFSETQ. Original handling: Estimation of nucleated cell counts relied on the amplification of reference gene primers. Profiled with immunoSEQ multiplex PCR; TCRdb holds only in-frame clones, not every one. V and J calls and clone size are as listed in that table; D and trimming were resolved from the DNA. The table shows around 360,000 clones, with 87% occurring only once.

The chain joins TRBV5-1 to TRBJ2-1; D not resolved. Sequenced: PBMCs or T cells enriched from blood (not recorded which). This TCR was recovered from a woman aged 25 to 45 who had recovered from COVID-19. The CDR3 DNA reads TGCGCCAGCAGCTTGGATTCCCGATCCGGTGAGCAGTTCTTC. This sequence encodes CASSLDSRSGEQFF. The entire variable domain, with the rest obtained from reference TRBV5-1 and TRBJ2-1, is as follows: KAGVTQTPRYLIKTRGQQVTLSCSPISGHRSVSWYQQTPGQGLQFLFEYFSETQRNKGNFPGRFSGRQFSNSRSEMNVSTLELGDSALYLCASSLDSRSGEQFFGPGTRLTVL.